This entry is about one T cell receptor beta chain. This entry is derived from a study of blood T cell repertoires in COVID-19. The wider study: COVID-19 samples collected from the United States, Italy and Spain covered acute and convalescent phases.

Cohort assignment relied on participant-reported clinical history. The protocol was immunoSEQ multiplex PCR, while the TCRdb copy is restricted to in-frame clones and leaves out a portion. This table has some 210,000 clones, around 86% appearing once. The specimen was PBMCs or T cells enriched from blood (not recorded which). The receptor was derived from a woman aged 45-60 years with acute COVID-19.

CDR3 protein: CASSELAGSTYEQYF. In DNA, the CDR3 is TGTGCCAGCAGTGAACTAGCGGGGTCAACCTACGAGCAGTACTTC. The rearrangement joins TRBV25-1 to TRBJ2-7; 9 bases match TRBD2. This CDR3 comprises 15 residues. V dropped 2 bases and J dropped 2; count of bases not matched to a gene: 4. Germline assignment: CDR1 MGHDK and CDR2 SYGVNS.